This T cell receptor beta chain appears in the sequencing data of a study of OX40 agonist ivuxolimab in advanced cancers. Turning to the overall study: Ivuxolimab was a fully human IgG2 agonistic monoclonal antibody targeting the costimulatory receptor OX40 (CD134). Intravenous ivuxolimab was administered to patients every 2 weeks at six dose levels: 0.01, 0.1, 0.3, 1.5, 3 and 10 mg/kg. Of the roughly 54 dose-escalation patients, hepatocellular carcinoma was present in approximately 20, melanoma in roughly 15, renal cell carcinoma in 9 and head and neck cancer in 9. In the dose-escalation cohort, 82.7% of patients were male, and the mean age was approximately 60 years, with a range of roughly 23 to 85. Prior anti-PD-1, anti-PD-L1 or anti-CTLA-4 therapy was permitted, and 30% to 50% of dose-escalation patients had received checkpoint inhibitors. Three dose-escalation patients achieved partial responses, one with hepatocellular carcinoma and two with cutaneous melanoma. The point of sequencing TCRbeta in the periphery was to test whether ivuxolimab changed TCR sequence diversity and drove clonal T-cell expansion. The paper covers the monotherapy dose-escalation part of the phase I ivuxolimab trial, which included N ≈ 57 patients.

Here is what the overall study found, with its caveats: Low levels of normalized T-cell clonal expansion were also seen in some nonresponding patients. In partial responders in the 0.1-3.0 mg/kg groups, normalized peripheral clonal expansion was found to be among the lowest, especially among CD8+ T cells. Which antigens the clonally expanded peripheral T cells were specific for was not determined. Clonal expansion of both CD4+ and CD8+ blood T cells was observed from baseline to week 6 at doses 0.1 to 3.0 mg/kg. After ivuxolimab, expanded clones were on average more numerous among CD8+ T cells than among CD4+ T cells.

A word on this clone: The clone's antigen remains unknown. Base qualities are not recorded, but no much larger clone differs from it by a single base.

The CDR3 numbers 18 residues from cysteine through phenylalanine. The read is trimmed to its CDR3 DNA, 54 bases read in frame from base 1. At the junction V is shortened by 0 bases and J by 0 bases, with 16 bases in between. The germline V gene encodes CDR1 SGHRS and CDR2 YFSETQ. Genomic DNA was extracted from sorted cells for sequencing of the TCRbeta CDR3 region. TCRbeta CDR3 regions were sequenced using the immunoSEQ Assay. The source is immuneACCESS, and TCRdb retained only in-frame sequences with V and J called. Part of the clones is not carried over; for the studies checked, unresolved V genes explain less than half of this, and the remainder is unexplained. The sample table contains 6,500 to 9,000 clones; only one count was recorded for about 69% of them. The ten largest clones take up less than 60% of the sample. The trial excluded patients who had a history of autoimmune disease or were on systemic immunosuppression. In every dose cohort, peripheral blood was drawn for TCR sequencing at baseline, cycle 4 day 1, and cycle 7 day 1. The samples were drawn from a first-in-human, open-label, multicenter phase I dose-escalation trial of ivuxolimab. Adults with locally advanced or metastatic melanoma, renal cell, hepatocellular, or head and neck squamous cell carcinoma were enrolled in the trial. Before TCR sequencing, CD4+ and CD8+ T cells were separately sorted from peripheral blood.

This TCR was recovered from an adult with an advanced solid tumor such as melanoma, head and neck, liver or kidney cancer. The sequence is built from TRBV5-1 and TRBJ1-3; TRBD1 is perhaps the D gene, given 6 matching bases. This specimen was CD4+ or CD8+ T cells sorted from blood, taken in a trial of the OX40 agonist ivuxolimab. The nucleotide sequence is TGCGCCAGCAGCTTGGTTGGTGGCGGGACAAGCTCTGGAAACACCATATATTTT. The resulting protein is CASSLVGGGTSSGNTIYF. Full variable domain (CDR3 extended with the reference TRBV5-1 and TRBJ1-3 proteins): KAGVTQTPRYLIKTRGQQVTLSCSPISGHRSVSWYQQTPGQGLQFLFEYFSETQRNKGNFPGRFSGRQFSNSRSEMNVSTLELGDSALYLCASSLVGGGTSSGNTIYFGEGSWLTVV.